Each of the 24 T cell receptor beta chains below was sequenced from the same sample in a study of control samples from healthy donors and cancer patients. Method: immunoSEQ multiplex PCR; TCRdb's copy keeps in-frame clones and lacks some. Of 150,000 to 200,000 clones in the sample, 85% to 95% were seen once. The specimen sequenced was blood. The receptors originated from a woman in her 40s in good health.

Turning to this clone: One junction end does not reproduce the germline sequence, and a read error may be involved. V is TRBV7-9 and J is TRBJ1-5; 8 bases are shared with TRBD1. This CDR3 has 17 residues. Germline V lookup: CDR1 SEHNR, CDR2 FQNEAQ (reference sequence). The CDR3: CASSLITGTGSSQPQHF. CDR3 sequence (DNA): TGTGCCAGCAGCTTAATAACCGGGACAGGCAGCAGTCAGCCCCAGCATTTT.

V usage is TRBV3-1 (or the pseudogene TRBV3-2) and J usage is TRBJ1-5; D call uncertain. The germline gives CDR1 LGHDT, CDR2 YNNKEL (reference sequence). V lost 1 base and J lost 7, with 11 bases in between. CDR3 length: 14 amino acids. Written as DNA, the CDR3 is TGTGCCAGCAGCCAAGGTCGACGGGAACAGCCCCAGCATTTT. Translation gives CASSQGRREQPQHF.

This chain uses TRBV27 with TRBJ2-7; D not resolved. The CDR3 extends over 15 amino acids. Germline loops: CDR1 MNHEY, CDR2 SMNVEV (reference sequence). Trimming shortened V by 3 bases and J by 1 base, and 13 bases separated the two germline ends. CDR3 sequence reads: CASSLGRVASYEQYF. The CDR3 DNA is TGTGCCAGCAGTTTGGGTCGGGTTGCATCCTACGAGCAGTACTTC.

CDR3 region: CASSENRRGYTF. The DNA of the CDR3 is TGTGCCAGCAGTGAAAACAGGAGAGGCTACACCTTC. This rearrangement joins TRBV2 to TRBJ1-2; TRBD1 might be the D (5 bases). This CDR3 is built from 12 residues. The germline V gene has CDR1 SNHLY and CDR2 FYNNEI. The ends were cut back, 2 bases at V and 8 bases at J, with 9 bases in the middle.

V usage is TRBV30 and J usage is TRBJ2-3; a weak D match, TRBD2 (5 bases). Germline CDR1 is GTSNPN and CDR2 is SVGIG (reference sequence). V shed 3 bases and J shed 3 bases, with 13 bases lying between them. The CDR3 length is 14 residues. The DNA for the CDR3 is TGTGCCTGGAGCGAGGGAAGCGGAACAGATACGCAGTATTTT. Amino acid sequence: CAWSEGSGTDTQYF.

A single count supports this clone. This sequence joins TRBV27 and TRBJ2-1, with 10 bases that match TRBD2. J was trimmed by 0 bases and V by 6 bases; bases with no gene match: 5. Per the germline V gene, CDR1 is MNHEY and CDR2 is SMNVEV (reference sequence). The CDR3 totals 16 residues. As DNA, the CDR3 is TGTGCCAGCAGCAGACTAGCGGGTAGCTCCTACAATGAGCAGTTCTTC. This codes for CASSRLAGSSYNEQFF.

The gene calls are TRBV5-1 and TRBJ2-3; 7 bases line up with TRBD2. This CDR3 comprises 16 residues. Germline V gene sequence: CDR1 SGHRS, CDR2 YFSETQ. Trimming at V came to 4 bases and at J to 1 base, leaving 9 bases not matched to a gene. CDR3 coding DNA: TGCGCCAGCAGCCCGGGTTCTGCGGGGGGCACAGATACGCAGTATTTT. It yields the protein CASSPGSAGGTDTQYF.

The chain couples TRBV5-5 to TRBJ2-7; no clear D gene. This CDR3 region has 16 residues. The V gene lost 0 bases and the J gene lost 0 bases, with 13 bases spanning the gap. CDR1 SGHKS and CDR2 YYEKEE come from the germline V gene (reference sequence). The DNA of the CDR3 is TGTGCCAGCAGCTTGGTGGGTCTATCCTACTCCTACGAGCAGTACTTC. It encodes CASSLVGLSYSYEQYF.

The chain carries TRBV9 and TRBJ2-3, with 8 bases matching TRBD2. Germline V gene data show CDR1 as SGDLS and CDR2 as YYNGEE. V trimming: 3 bases; J trimming: 5 bases; junction bases outside the gene matches: 11. This CDR3 is 16 amino acids long. The chain's CDR3 is CASSARPGLGIDTQYF. CDR3 nucleotides: TGTGCCAGCAGCGCCCGACCGGGACTAGGGATAGATACGCAGTATTTT.

The chain links TRBV4-3 to TRBJ2-1; D may correspond to TRBD1 or TRBD2 (5 bases each). V was shortened by 0 bases and J by 6 bases, with 12 bases between the two germline ends. CDR1 is LGHNA and CDR2 is YSLEER in the germline V gene. This CDR3 contains 15 residues. The CDR3 loop reads CASSQEGLAGNEQFF. The CDR3 nucleotides read TGCGCCAGCAGCCAAGAGGGGCTAGCAGGCAATGAGCAGTTCTTC.

V usage is TRBV7-9 and J usage is TRBJ2-3, with 10 bases that match TRBD2. CDR3 length: 16 residues. Unmatched junction bases numbered 3, after V lost 3 bases and J lost 0 bases. Germline CDR1 is SEHNR and CDR2 is FQNEAQ (reference sequence). Here the CDR3 DNA reads TGTGCCAGCAGCTTCGGACTAGCGGCTAGCACAGATACGCAGTATTTT. This encodes CASSFGLAASTDTQYF.

The gene calls are TRBV5-1 and TRBJ1-1; no firm D call. Germline lookup yields CDR1 SGHRS and CDR2 YFSETQ. This CDR3 contains 14 residues. With 6 bases removed from V and 5 bases from J, the gap between germline ends came to 17 bases. The CDR3 reads CASTEVVGSTEAFF. DNA of the CDR3: TGCGCCAGCACCGAGGTGGTAGGATCGACTGAAGCTTTCTTT. The full variable domain, completed using reference TRBV5-1 and TRBJ1-1, is KAGVTQTPRYLIKTRGQQVTLSCSPISGHRSVSWYQQTPGQGLQFLFEYFSETQRNKGNFPGRFSGRQFSNSRSEMNVSTLELGDSALYLCASTEVVGSTEAFFGQGTRLTVV.

This sequence joins TRBV2 and TRBJ2-5, with 10 bases fitting TRBD1. CDR3 length: 16 residues. The V gene end was trimmed by 7 bases and the J gene end by 4 bases; junction bases not matched to a gene: 12. Germline lookup yields CDR1 SNHLY and CDR2 FYNNEI. CDR3 in amino acids: CASIATGTGVRETQYF. The CDR3 nucleotides read TGTGCCAGCATTGCGACCGGGACAGGGGTACGAGAGACCCAGTACTTC.

The V and J genes are TRBV19 and TRBJ1-5; perhaps TRBD1 as D (6 bases). Germline values: CDR1 LNHDA, CDR2 SQIVND (reference sequence). With 1 base removed from V and 6 bases from J, the gap between germline ends came to 19 bases. The CDR3 spans 17 residues. The chain's CDR3 is CASSIGVYEGGGQPQHF. In DNA form, the CDR3 reads TGTGCCAGTAGTATAGGAGTGTACGAAGGGGGGGGTCAGCCCCAGCATTTT.

The gene calls are TRBV20-1 and TRBJ1-1; no firm D call. This CDR3 comprises 11 residues. Germline V gives CDR1 DFQATT, CDR2 SNEGSKA (reference sequence). Trimming stripped 4 bases from V and 1 base from J, with 4 bases between. The CDR3: CSANSNTEAFF. CDR3 DNA sequence: TGCAGTGCTAATTCGAACACTGAAGCTTTCTTT.

The chain couples TRBV3-1 (or the pseudogene TRBV3-2) to TRBJ2-5; no firm D call. Germline V gene sequence: CDR1 LGHDT, CDR2 YNNKEL (reference sequence). The CDR3 contains 12 residues. V lost 4 bases and J 5 bases, leaving 8 bases between the germline ends. The CDR3 sequence is CASSPNTETQYF. The CDR3 DNA reads TGTGCCAGCAGCCCCAATACCGAGACCCAGTACTTC.

This sequence joins TRBV18 and TRBJ1-2; D not certain. Trimming removed 2 bases at V and 4 bases at J, with 11 bases between. From germline, CDR1 is KGHSH and CDR2 LQKENI. This CDR3 comprises 14 residues. The CDR3 reads CASSPDPDPYGYTF. CDR3 bases: TGTGCCAGCTCACCAGACCCAGACCCCTATGGCTACACCTTC. Together with reference TRBV18 and TRBJ1-2, the CDR3 gives the full variable domain: NAGVMQNPRHLVRRRGQEARLRCSPMKGHSHVYWYRQLPEEGLKFMVYLQKENIIDESGMPKERFSAEFPKEGPSILRIQQVVRGDSAAYFCASSPDPDPYGYTFGSGTRLTVV.

The chain is built from TRBV29-1 and TRBJ2-7; possibly TRBD1 for D (5 bases). CDR1 SQVTM and CDR2 ANQGSEA come from the germline V gene. V lost 5 bases and J lost 0, with 11 bases in between. CDR3 size: 13 residues. The CDR3 DNA follows: TGCAGCGTTACCAGGGCCTACTCCTACGAGCAGTACTTC. It translates to CSVTRAYSYEQYF.

V is TRBV7-9 and J is TRBJ1-5; D is unclear. CDR1 SEHNR and CDR2 FQNEAQ come from the germline V gene (reference sequence). This CDR3 region has 12 residues. Trimming cost V 0 bases and J 6 bases, with 3 bases left between them. CDR3 protein: CASSLAGQPQHF. CDR3 DNA: TGTGCCAGCAGCTTAGCGGGTCAGCCCCAGCATTTT.

The chain recombines TRBV6-1 with TRBJ1-1; D uncertain. The germline V gene has CDR1 MNHNS and CDR2 SASEGT. Trimming left V 1 base short and J 3 bases short, with 6 bases between. The CDR3 is 13 residues long. CDR3 region: CASSEGWYTEAFF. The CDR3 DNA follows: TGTGCCAGCAGTGAAGGGTGGTACACTGAAGCTTTCTTT.

The V and J genes are TRBV3-1 (or the pseudogene TRBV3-2) and TRBJ2-2; D not certain. The CDR3 consists of 11 residues. Germline values: CDR1 LGHDT, CDR2 YNNKEL (reference sequence). With 1 base removed from V and 9 bases from J, the gap between germline ends came to 3 bases. The CDR3 region is CASSQVRELFF. The DNA of the CDR3 is TGTGCCAGCAGCCAAGTCCGGGAGCTGTTTTTT.

The V and J genes are TRBV7-9 and TRBJ2-3; 7 positions match TRBD1. Germline V gene data show CDR1 as SEHNR and CDR2 as FQNEAQ (reference sequence). The trim removed 3 bases at V and 4 bases at J, leaving 7 bases unmatched. The CDR3 spans 15 residues. Written as DNA, the CDR3 is TGTGCCAGCAGCTTGATTCAACAGGGGCCAGATACGCAGTATTTT. It translates to CASSLIQQGPDTQYF.

V gene TRBV5-1 combines with J gene TRBJ2-3; 10 bases line up with TRBD2. V lost 4 bases to trimming and J lost 5 bases; unmatched junction nucleotides: 4. Per germline, CDR1 SGHRS and CDR2 YFSETQ. The CDR3 is 14 amino acids. The chain's CDR3 is CASSPAGGQDTQYF. CDR3 nucleotide sequence: TGCGCCAGCAGCCCAGCGGGGGGGCAAGATACGCAGTATTTT.

This sequence joins TRBV9 and TRBJ2-7; no clear D gene. Germline V lookup: CDR1 SGDLS, CDR2 YYNGEE. The ends were cut back, 0 bases at V and 2 bases at J, with 9 bases in the middle. The CDR3 runs 14 residues. The CDR3, as DNA: TGTGCCAGCAGCGTAGGTCCCGCACCCTACGAGCAGTACTTC. Translating gives CASSVGPAPYEQYF. Drawing the rest from reference TRBV9 and TRBJ2-7, the complete variable domain is DSGVTQTPKHLITATGQRVTLRCSPRSGDLSVYWYQQSLDQGLQFLIQYYNGEERAKGNILERFSAQQFPDLHSELNLSSLELGDSALYFCASSVGPAPYEQYFGPGTRLTVT.